This entry lists 19 T cell receptor beta chains sequenced from one sample in a study of blood T cell repertoires in COVID-19. Clones were sequenced by immunoSEQ multiplex PCR, and TCRdb holds only the in-frame ones, with some missing. The table includes fewer than 150,000 clones, around 89% detected once. The sequenced material came from peripheral blood. The receptors come from a woman in her forties or fifties with acute or convalescent COVID-19.

The chain joins TRBV6-5 to TRBJ2-7, with a tentative D call TRBD1 (5 bases). The CDR3 totals 13 residues. The germline gives CDR1 MNHEY, CDR2 SVGAGI. The V end lost 6 bases, the J end lost 3 bases, and 12 bases lay between the germline ends. CDR3 DNA sequence: TGTGCCAGCAGGCGAGCAGGGCTCTACGAGCAGTACTTC. As protein: CASRRAGLYEQYF.

The rearrangement joins TRBV4-1 to TRBJ2-3; TRBD2 matches at 11 bases. Germline trimming cut 4 bases from V and 0 bases from J; bases unmatched to any gene: 9. Germline lookup yields CDR1 MGHRA and CDR2 YSYEKL. CDR3 length equals 18 residues. The CDR3 reads CASSRVIAGGPSTDTQYF. Written as DNA, the CDR3 is TGCGCCAGCAGCCGAGTGATAGCGGGGGGGCCTAGCACAGATACGCAGTATTTT.

The gene calls are TRBV9 and TRBJ2-5, with TRBD1 identical over 9 bases. CDR1 is SGDLS and CDR2 is YYNGEE in the germline V gene. The CDR3 runs to 16 residues. V shed 5 bases and J 7 bases; nucleotides not matched to a gene: 15. The CDR3 DNA follows: TGTGCCAGCAGTCCGCCGGGACAGGGAGGATCCGGGACCCAGTACTTC. Amino acid sequence: CASSPPGQGGSGTQYF.

CDR3 protein: CASGPGTGRTGELFF. Written as DNA, the CDR3 is TGTGCTAGTGGACCTGGGACAGGGAGAACCGGGGAGCTGTTTTTT. This chain connects TRBV12-5 to TRBJ2-2; 9 bases fit TRBD1. This CDR3 is 15 amino acids long. V lost 6 bases, J lost 5 bases, and 7 bases stayed unmatched. Germline V gene lookup returns CDR1 LGHNT and CDR2 FRNRAP.

The chain couples TRBV7-2 to TRBJ2-2; 8 nucleotides align to TRBD1. The germline V gene has CDR1 SGHTA and CDR2 FQGNSA. The trim removed 5 bases at V and 6 bases at J, leaving 8 bases unmatched. The CDR3 is made up of 15 amino acids. In nucleotides, the CDR3 is TGTGCCAGCAGCCCCGGACAGGGTAAAGCCGGGGAGCTGTTTTTT. The encoded protein is CASSPGQGKAGELFF.

The rearrangement uses TRBV18 and TRBJ1-1, with D maybe TRBD1 (6 bases). Deletions cut 2 bases from V and 1 base from J, with 11 bases between. The CDR3 has 15 residues. The germline V gene encodes CDR1 KGHSH and CDR2 LQKENI. The CDR3 reads CASSPFGGPNTEAFF. CDR3 sequence (DNA): TGTGCCAGCTCACCATTTGGGGGCCCGAACACTGAAGCTTTCTTT.

The chain couples TRBV11-2 to TRBJ2-5; D is unclear. CDR3 length: 18 amino acids. Trimming pared 0 bases from V and 0 bases from J, leaving 17 bases between. CDR1 is SGHAT, CDR2 FQNNGV, per germline. CDR3 in DNA: TGTGCCAGCAGCTTAGATCTGGCCAGCGCCGAGGACCAAGAGACCCAGTACTTC. Translation gives CASSLDLASAEDQETQYF.

This clone was detected once. The rearrangement links TRBV7-6 to TRBJ2-1; perhaps TRBD2 as D (6 bases). The CDR3 sequence is 14 residues long. Germline lookup yields CDR1 SGHVS and CDR2 FNYEAQ. With 2 bases removed from V and 3 bases from J, the gap between germline ends came to 8 bases. The CDR3 here is CASSLRTIYNEQFF. CDR3 nucleotides: TGTGCCAGCAGCTTAAGGACTATCTACAATGAGCAGTTCTTC.

This clone has just one count. V usage is TRBV5-1 and J usage is TRBJ1-3; no reliable D call. Trimming left V 4 bases short and J 4 bases short, with 6 bases between. The germline V gene has CDR1 SGHRS and CDR2 YFSETQ. The CDR3 length is 12 residues. The CDR3: CASSPSGNTIYF. In DNA, the CDR3 is TGCGCCAGCAGCCCATCCGGAAACACCATATATTTT.

This chain links TRBV19 with TRBJ2-7; D might be TRBD1 (6 bases). From germline, CDR1 is LNHDA and CDR2 SQIVND (reference sequence). V shed 1 base and J shed 2 bases, with 6 bases lying between them. The CDR3 consists of 13 residues. CDR3 DNA: TGTGCCAGTAGTATAGGGACAGCCTACGAGCAGTACTTC. Translating it yields CASSIGTAYEQYF.

V gene TRBV27 combines with J gene TRBJ2-5; TRBD2 matches at 9 bases. Germline assignment: CDR1 MNHEY and CDR2 SMNVEV (reference sequence). Germline trimming cut 6 bases from V and 2 bases from J; bases unmatched to any gene: 7. The CDR3 has 15 residues. The CDR3 DNA sequence: TGTGCCAGCAGGCCTAGCGGGACTCCTCAAGAGACCCAGTACTTC. Translating it yields CASRPSGTPQETQYF.

The chain is built from TRBV21-1 and TRBJ2-1; TRBD2, the D gene given by the table, was not confirmed from the DNA. TRBV21-1 is annotated as a pseudogene. The CDR3 has 16 residues. CDR3 coding DNA: TGTGCCAGCAGCTTCCCGGCGGAGGGTTCCTACAATGAGCAGTTCTTC. As protein: CASSFPAEGSYNEQFF.

The J gene is TRBJ2-7, the V gene TRBV30; 7 nucleotides line up with TRBD1. V lost 5 bases and J lost 1; bases outside the gene matches: 2. The V gene's germline CDR1 is GTSNPN and CDR2 SVGIG (reference sequence). The CDR3 covers 12 residues. CDR3 nucleotide sequence: TGTGCCTGGCAGGGACAGTCCTACGAGCAGTACTTC. Its protein is CAWQGQSYEQYF.

The chain links TRBV6-1 to TRBJ1-1, with D maybe TRBD1 (6 bases). The V gene's germline CDR1 is MNHNS and CDR2 SASEGT. The V gene lost 3 bases and the J gene lost 11 bases, with 16 bases spanning the gap. CDR3 size: 13 residues. The DNA of the CDR3 is TGTGCCAGCAGTGATTCTTTCGCAGGGGTGGCTTTCTTT. Protein: CASSDSFAGVAFF.

This clone was seen a single time. The gene calls are TRBV3-1 (or the pseudogene TRBV3-2) and TRBJ1-1; D may be TRBD1 (6 bases). CDR1 is LGHDT, CDR2 YNNKEL, per germline (reference sequence). Trimming stripped 7 bases from V and 5 bases from J, with 20 bases between. The CDR3 runs to 15 residues. The CDR3 is CASIPQGREKTEAFF. The CDR3 DNA sequence: TGTGCCAGCATCCCTCAGGGGAGGGAGAAGACTGAAGCTTTCTTT.

This chain joins TRBV12-3 or TRBV12-4 and TRBJ2-4, with TRBD1 matching over 7 bases. The CDR3 contains 12 residues. J gave up 13 bases and V 0 bases, and 3 bases lay outside the gene matches. The CDR3 DNA sequence: TGTGCCAGCAGTTTAGCGGGCAGGGGGCAGTACTTC. Protein sequence: CASSLAGRGQYF.

This chain links TRBV11-2 with TRBJ1-1; 7 nucleotides agree with TRBD1. V dropped 3 bases and J dropped 7; count of bases not matched to a gene: 5. Germline V gives CDR1 SGHAT, CDR2 FQNNGV. The CDR3 is 13 residues long. The DNA for the CDR3 is TGTGCCAGCAGCTTCCTCGGACAGGTTGAAGCTTTCTTT. As protein: CASSFLGQVEAFF. Based on the CDR3 plus reference TRBV11-2 and TRBJ1-1, the full variable domain is EAGVAQSPRYKIIEKRQSVAFWCNPISGHATLYWYQQILGQGPKLLIQFQNNGVVDDSQLPKDRFSAERLKGVDSTLKIQPAKLEDSAVYLCASSFLGQVEAFFGQGTRLTVV.

The DNA of the CDR3 is TGTGCCACCAGTGCCCTGGGACTAGCGGGAGACAATGAGCAGTTCTTC. It specifies CATSALGLAGDNEQFF. The rearrangement joins TRBV24-1 to TRBJ2-1; 14 nucleotides agree with TRBD2. Germline V gene data show CDR1 as KGHDR and CDR2 as SFDVKD. This CDR3 comprises 16 residues. The junction had 4 bases not matched to a gene; V was cut back by 5 bases and J by 5 bases.

The CDR3 sequence: CASSLPDREGTEAFF. The DNA for the CDR3 is TGTGCCAGCAGCCTTCCGGACAGGGAAGGCACTGAAGCTTTCTTT. The chain recombines TRBV25-1 with TRBJ1-1, with 8 bases fitting TRBD1. The CDR3 has 15 residues. Germline V CDR1 and CDR2: MGHDK, SYGVNS. V trimming: 6 bases; J trimming: 4 bases; junction bases outside the gene matches: 10.